These 8 T cell receptor beta chains share one sample of origin, sequenced in a study of T cell repertoires in cytomegalovirus infection. TCRdb fed the reads into MiXCR, producing one record per CDR3 protein. The sample includes around 190,000 distinct CDR3 sequences, 14% seen only once; the top ten take over 25%. Sequenced: PBMCs. The source is a human donor in good health (CMV status not recorded). Some clones in this sample may be carry-over from other donors' samples.

The chain uses TRBV29-1 and TRBJ1-2; D perhaps matches TRBD1 (6 bases). Trimming took 7 bases from V and 5 from J, leaving 14 bases between them. Germline V gene sequence: CDR1 SQVTM, CDR2 ANQGSEA. The CDR3 consists of 12 residues. CDR3 amino acids: CSASGASYGYTF. CDR3 bases: TGCAGCGCCTCGGGGGCTTCGTATGGCTACACCTTC.

This clonotype was counted at least ten times. The CDR3 spells CASSSDGGSGNTIYF. CDR3 nucleotide sequence: TGCGCCAGCAGCTCAGACGGAGGCTCTGGAAACACCATATATTTT. The chain joins TRBV5-1 to TRBJ1-3; unclear D gene. The CDR3 length is 15 residues. V gave up 3 bases and J gave up 0 bases, with 10 bases separating them. Germline V gene sequence: CDR1 SGHRS, CDR2 YFSETQ.

In its sample, this clonotype was seen many times. J is TRBJ1-2 and V is TRBV7-2; D is unresolved. Per the germline V gene, CDR1 is SGHTA and CDR2 is FQGNSA. The CDR3 extends over 15 amino acids. Trimming removed 1 base from V and 3 bases from J, with 12 bases in between. As DNA, the CDR3 is TGTGCCAGCAGCTTAGTCACAAGATCAGACTATGGCTACACCTTC. Amino acid sequence: CASSLVTRSDYGYTF.

This clonotype was observed a single time. J is TRBJ1-2 and V is TRBV10-3, with D unclear. This CDR3 spans 16 amino acids. Trimming stripped 0 bases from V and 4 bases from J, with 15 bases between. Germline CDR1 reads ENHRY; CDR2 reads SYGVKD. The CDR3 protein is CAISESGGAFSYGYTF. Here the CDR3 DNA reads TGTGCCATCAGTGAGTCCGGAGGAGCGTTCTCCTATGGCTACACCTTC.

The sample holds many counts of this clonotype. V and J are TRBV28 and TRBJ1-2; D is unresolved. The CDR3 is made up of 13 amino acids. V lost 5 bases and J 8 bases, leaving 15 bases between the germline ends. Germline V lookup: CDR1 MDHEN, CDR2 SYDVKM. CDR3: CASSPHEARGYTF. The CDR3 DNA reads as TGTGCCAGCAGTCCCCATGAGGCGCGGGGCTACACCTTC.

This clonotype was observed many times. The V call is TRBV15, the J call TRBJ1-5; D uncertain. V lost 8 bases, J lost 3 bases, and 11 bases lay in between. The CDR3 loop spans 13 amino acids. Germline V gene data show CDR1 as LNHNV and CDR2 as YYDKDF (reference sequence). CDR3 sequence: CATAKDLNQPQHF. In DNA form, the CDR3 reads TGTGCCACCGCCAAAGACCTCAATCAGCCCCAGCATTTT.

The V gene is TRBV20-1, the J gene TRBJ1-2; TRBD1 matches 8 bases. V lost 7 bases and J lost 6; bases outside the gene matches: 10. Per the germline V gene, CDR1 is DFQATT and CDR2 is SNEGSKA (reference sequence). This CDR3 is 13 amino acids long. The CDR3 sequence is CSVWPDRVDGYTF. In DNA form, the CDR3 reads TGCAGTGTGTGGCCGGACAGGGTTGATGGCTACACCTTC.

Many counts were recorded for this clonotype. J is TRBJ1-1 and V is TRBV11-2; D gene unclear. Germline V gene data show CDR1 as SGHAT and CDR2 as FQNNGV. Trimming stripped 1 base from V and 10 bases from J, with 7 bases between. The CDR3 has 11 amino acids. CDR3 coding DNA: TGTGCCAGCAGCTTAGTCCCCCCAGCTTTCTTT. Translating it yields CASSLVPPAFF. Full variable domain (missing parts from reference TRBV11-2 and TRBJ1-1): EAGVAQSPRYKIIEKRQSVAFWCNPISGHATLYWYQQILGQGPKLLIQFQNNGVVDDSQLPKDRFSAERLKGVDSTLKIQPAKLEDSAVYLCASSLVPPAFFGQGTRLTVV.